The entry below describes one TCR beta chain. The data stem from a study of cytomegalovirus exposure and HLA in healthy donors. Study-wide background: The Caucasian-associated ancestry cluster held over 65% of roughly 370 genotyped donors.

The V gene's germline CDR1 is SGHKS and CDR2 YYEKEE (reference sequence). This CDR3 has 15 amino acids. V shed 4 bases, J shed 5 bases, and the junction held 4 bases outside the gene matches. The primer mix had 60 Vbeta and 13 Jbeta primers. TCRdb keeps only in-frame clones here, not all; method: immunoSEQ multiplex PCR. The table shows about 140,000 clones, with approximately 70% occurring only once. The sequenced sample consisted of PBMCs. The sequence derives from a woman younger than 45 in good health and CMV-seronegative. The chain has TRBV5-5 and TRBJ2-2, with 11 positions matching TRBD1. The chain's CDR3 is CASSIGTGGTGELFF. CDR3 DNA sequence: TGTGCCAGCAGCATCGGGACAGGGGGTACCGGGGAGCTGTTTTTT.